The 18 T cell receptor beta chains below were found in one sample sequenced in a study of blood T cells in healthy people across ages. A second PCR, run for roughly 6 to 11 cycles, used a sample-barcoded 5' primer plus a J-beta primer mix. In TCRdb, the 5' RACE reads were re-called with MiXCR into one record per CDR3 protein. The table shows about 1.6 million distinct CDR3 sequences, with around 35% occurring only once. Sequenced material: blood. The receptors were sampled from a woman aged 25 to 39 in good health.

This chain joins TRBV10-3 and TRBJ2-1; 8 bases fit TRBD2. This CDR3 is built from 15 residues. Germline CDR1 is ENHRY and CDR2 is SYGVKD. V gave up 5 bases and J gave up 5 bases; unmatched junction bases: 8. CDR3 sequence reads: CAISSTSVIHNEQFF. Here the CDR3 DNA reads TGTGCCATCAGTTCGACTAGCGTTATCCACAATGAGCAGTTCTTC.

The J gene is TRBJ2-3, the V gene TRBV7-9; 13 bases align to TRBD2. The CDR3 totals 16 residues. The junction had 7 bases not matched to a gene; V was cut back by 6 bases and J by 4 bases. Germline loops: CDR1 SEHNR, CDR2 FQNEAQ (reference sequence). CDR3 coding DNA: TGTGCCAGCAGGCGGACTAGCGGGGGAGGGGCAGATACGCAGTATTTT. It yields the protein CASRRTSGGGADTQYF. The whole variable domain, filled in from reference TRBV7-9 and TRBJ2-3, reads DTGVSQNPRHKITKRGQNVTFRCDPISEHNRLYWYRQTLGQGPEFLTYFQNEAQLEKSRLLSDRFSAERPKGSFSTLEIQRTEQGDSAMYLCASRRTSGGGADTQYFGPGTRLTVL.

The genes are TRBV19 and TRBJ1-5, with no clear D. Germline values: CDR1 LNHDA, CDR2 SQIVND (reference sequence). The V end lost 4 bases, the J end lost 5 bases, and 12 bases lay between the germline ends. The CDR3 extends over 14 amino acids. The CDR3 spells CASSTGEFDQPQHF. The CDR3 nucleotides read TGTGCCAGTAGTACTGGGGAGTTCGATCAGCCCCAGCATTTT.

This clonotype has a handful of counts. V gene TRBV2 combines with J gene TRBJ2-1; TRBD1 is a possible D gene (6 bases). Between the trimmed V and J ends, which lost 7 bases and 4 bases, there was a span of 17 bases. This CDR3 spans 15 amino acids. From germline, CDR1 is SNHLY and CDR2 FYNNEI. As DNA, the CDR3 is TGTGCCAGCACCTCAACAACAGGGTCGTACAATGAGCAGTTCTTC. Residues: CASTSTTGSYNEQFF.

V usage is TRBV9 and J usage is TRBJ1-2; TRBD1 is a possible D gene (5 bases). The V end lost 0 bases, the J end lost 6 bases, and 15 bases lay between the germline ends. The CDR3 sequence is 15 residues long. Germline loops: CDR1 SGDLS, CDR2 YYNGEE. As DNA, the CDR3 is TGTGCCAGCAGCGTAGGAGGGGAACCGGGTCATGGCTACACCTTC. Protein product: CASSVGGEPGHGYTF.

This clonotype was picked up a small number of times. The chain combines TRBV5-1 with TRBJ2-3; D is ambiguous. Per germline, CDR1 SGHRS and CDR2 YFSETQ. The CDR3 runs 15 residues. V lost 0 bases and J 0 bases, leaving 8 bases between the germline ends. The CDR3 DNA sequence: TGCGCCAGCAGCTTGGGGGAAGGGAGCACAGATACGCAGTATTTT. It is translated as CASSLGEGSTDTQYF. The whole variable domain, remainder taken from reference TRBV5-1 and TRBJ2-3, is KAGVTQTPRYLIKTRGQQVTLSCSPISGHRSVSWYQQTPGQGLQFLFEYFSETQRNKGNFPGRFSGRQFSNSRSEMNVSTLELGDSALYLCASSLGEGSTDTQYFGPGTRLTVL.

The CDR3 nucleotides read TGCAGTGCCGCGGGGTCGGGGTATGGCTACACCTTC. As protein: CSAAGSGYGYTF. V and J are TRBV20-1 and TRBJ1-2; no definite D call. Trimming left V 6 bases short and J 5 bases short, with 13 bases between. The CDR3 has 12 amino acids. Germline V lookup: CDR1 DFQATT, CDR2 SNEGSKA (reference sequence).

Concerning this clonotype itself: This could be a read error, since a much larger clone is one nucleotide away. This chain joins TRBV20-1 and TRBJ2-1, with D possibly TRBD1 on 6 matching bases. CDR1 and CDR2 from the germline V gene are DFQATT and SNEGSKA (reference sequence). V was pared by 4 bases and J by 0 bases, with 13 bases between. The CDR3 covers 15 residues. The CDR3 nucleotides read TGCAGTGCTAAGGGCACAGGGTGCTCCTACAATGAGCAGTTCTTC. Translation gives CSAKGTGCSYNEQFF.

On this clonotype: Germline is not matched at one junction end, which may reflect a read error. The chain uses TRBV18 and TRBJ1-6, with 9 bases identical to TRBD1. The CDR3 covers 18 residues. The germline V gene encodes CDR1 KGHSH and CDR2 LQKENI. CDR3 in DNA: TGTGTCAGCTCACGGACAGGGGCACAGAGCTCCTATAATTCACTCCTCCACTTT. This encodes CVSSRTGAQSSYNSLLHF.

For this clonotype: A clone one base away is much larger, so this may be a read error. The chain is built from TRBV7-9 and TRBJ2-6; tentative D call: TRBD1 (5 bases). The length of the CDR3 is 16 residues. Germline CDR1 is SEHNR and CDR2 is FQNEAQ (reference sequence). DNA for the CDR3: TGTGCCAGCAGCTCCGCCCATTCCGCTGGGGCCAACGTCCCGACTTTC. Encoded protein: CASSSAHSAGANVPTF. Full variable domain (rest looked up from reference TRBV7-9 and TRBJ2-6): DTGVSQNPRHKITKRGQNVTFRCDPISEHNRLYWYRQTLGQGPEFLTYFQNEAQLEKSRLLSDRFSAERPKGSFSTLEIQRTEQGDSAMYLCASSSAHSAGANVPTFGAGSRLTVL.

The chain is built from TRBV3-1 and TRBJ2-7, with a weak D call TRBD1 (5 bases). The length of the CDR3 is 16 residues. Germline V lookup: CDR1 LGHDT, CDR2 YNNKEL (reference sequence). Trimming took off 0 bases at V and 0 bases at J, with 12 bases between the two ends. The CDR3 spells CASSQDRTGSSYEQYF. The CDR3 DNA is TGTGCCAGCAGCCAAGATCGTACAGGTAGCTCCTACGAGCAGTACTTC.

The rearrangement uses TRBV20-1 and TRBJ2-1, with 7 bases fitting TRBD2. Trimming took 1 base from V and 4 from J; bases not matched to a gene: 4. Germline V CDR1 and CDR2: DFQATT, SNEGSKA (reference sequence). The CDR3 consists of 14 residues. CDR3 residues: CSARGTRVYNEQFF. The CDR3 DNA is TGCAGTGCTAGAGGGACTAGGGTATACAATGAGCAGTTCTTC.

This clonotype showed up just a few times. The chain links TRBV10-3 to TRBJ2-3; a possible D gene is TRBD2 (7 bases). V was trimmed by 6 bases and J by 1 base, leaving 20 bases between them. CDR3 length: 17 residues. CDR1 is ENHRY and CDR2 is SYGVKD in the germline V gene. Here the CDR3 reads CAISAIEGGARTDTQYF. As DNA, the CDR3 is TGTGCCATCAGCGCCATTGAAGGGGGGGCACGCACAGATACGCAGTATTTT.

The chain uses TRBV27 and TRBJ2-1; possibly TRBD2 for D (6 bases). Germline CDR1 reads MNHEY; CDR2 reads SMNVEV (reference sequence). The CDR3 has 14 amino acids. The germline V and J ends were trimmed by 0 bases and 5 bases, with 8 bases remaining between them. CDR3 sequence: CASSLSSGHNEQFF. The CDR3 nucleotides are TGTGCCAGCAGTTTATCTAGCGGTCACAATGAGCAGTTCTTC.

The V and J genes are TRBV27 and TRBJ2-7; no firm D call. Between the trimmed V and J ends, which lost 5 bases and 6 bases, there was a span of 20 bases. The CDR3 runs to 15 residues. CDR1 is MNHEY, CDR2 SMNVEV, per germline (reference sequence). The chain's CDR3 is CASSLSGSQGFEQYF. CDR3 nucleotides: TGTGCCAGCAGTCTCTCCGGGTCCCAAGGTTTCGAGCAGTACTTC.

This clonotype was detected only a few times. This chain links TRBV6-5 with TRBJ1-2; 8 bases are a match to TRBD1. This CDR3 is 15 amino acids long. Per germline, CDR1 MNHEY and CDR2 SVGAGI. V lost 5 bases, J lost 3 bases, and 8 bases stayed unmatched. The CDR3, as DNA: TGTGCCAGCAGTCCAACCGGACAGGGTGACTATGGCTACACCTTC. Translation gives CASSPTGQGDYGYTF.

The rearrangement links TRBV20-1 to TRBJ2-4, with 9 bases that match TRBD2. The CDR3 contains 21 residues. V lost 0 bases, J lost 0 bases, and 18 bases stayed unmatched. Germline V gives CDR1 DFQATT, CDR2 SNEGSKA (reference sequence). The CDR3 region has the DNA TGCAGTGCTAGAGATTATAGGGCTAGCGGGACTGTTATGGGAGCCAAAAACATTCAGTACTTC. Translation gives CSARDYRASGTVMGAKNIQYF.

This clonotype appeared a few times. The gene calls are TRBV28 and TRBJ2-7; tentative D call: TRBD1 (7 bases). The V and J ends lost 4 bases and 6 bases respectively, with 13 bases between them. The CDR3 is made up of 13 amino acids. The germline CDR1 and CDR2 sequences are MDHEN and SYDVKM. This chain's CDR3 is CASSYRGGGEQYF. CDR3 in DNA: TGTGCCAGCAGTTACAGGGGAGGCGGCGAGCAGTACTTC.